These T cell receptor beta chains were read from a single sample in a study of CXCR3-negative and CXCR3-positive naive CD8 T cells. For each CDR3 protein, TCRdb gives one entry from its re-call of the 5' RACE reads, without DNA. The sample has 43,000 or so distinct CDR3 sequences. The sequenced sample consisted of memory CD8+ T cells from blood. The receptors originated from a human donor in good health. Some clones in this sample may be carry-over from other donors' samples. Both conserved end residues are part of each CDR3.

j_call | v_call | cdr3_aa
TRBJ2-7 | TRBV18 | CASSPPAGGPREQYF
TRBJ2-1 | TRBV20-1 | CSARDLRGRVYNEQFF
TRBJ1-1 | TRBV7-3 | CASRTPGGDTEAFF
TRBJ2-7 | TRBV27 | CASSPGVDDEQYF
TRBJ1-2 | TRBV6-6 | CASTYGTKTNYGYTF
TRBJ2-2 | TRBV7-6 | CASSLRSTTGIDTGELFF
TRBJ2-7 | TRBV4-1 | CASSPDNSYERYF
TRBJ2-7 | TRBV19 | CASSAGTGSYEQYF
TRBJ2-3 | TRBV6-2/TRBV6-3 | CASRLADNTDTQYF
TRBJ2-5 | TRBV4-2 | CASSQGTSGVETQYF
TRBJ1-3 | TRBV29-1 | CSVIAFITIYF
TRBJ1-4 | TRBV30 | CAWSVRGLDHEKLFF
TRBJ2-5 | TRBV29-1 | CSVELRQAEETQYF
TRBJ2-3 | TRBV3-1 | CASRTGTSGTDTQYF
TRBJ2-1 | TRBV29-1 | CSVEDHVALGPGKFF
TRBJ2-7 | TRBV25-1 | CASSERGRAHEQYF
TRBJ2-7 | TRBV28 | CASSLRVQVIYEQYF
TRBJ2-7 | TRBV12-3/TRBV12-4 | CASSLLTGLPYEQYF
TRBJ1-1 | TRBV4-3 | CASSQRGMNTEAFF
TRBJ2-1 | TRBV7-9 | CASSEPLMPVGINGQFF
TRBJ2-7 | TRBV21-1 | CASSKGTGAYEQYF
TRBJ1-1 | TRBV4-3 | CASSQDRQGLLNTEAFF
TRBJ2-7 | TRBV4-3 | CASSPTSGVAYEQYF
TRBJ2-7 | TRBV9 | CASSVELGYEQYF
TRBJ2-1 | TRBV25-1 | CASSEYFTSGKQFF
TRBJ2-7 | TRBV4-3 | CASSQETDPGYEQYF
TRBJ2-1 | TRBV29-1 | CSVNRGNSNEQFF
TRBJ1-5 | TRBV28 | CASSFRMGNQPQHF
TRBJ1-4 | TRBV4-2 | CASSQDSGGGEKLFF
TRBJ1-2 | TRBV10-2 | CASSENRGRDGYTF
TRBJ2-1 | TRBV20-1 | CSADGTGGYNEQFF
TRBJ2-1 | TRBV9 | CASSVGQVNEQFF
TRBJ2-7 | TRBV27 | CASSSPWRHPRSNYEQYF
TRBJ2-3 | TRBV4-1 | CASSHGTSGEGTQYF
TRBJ2-3 | TRBV6-2/TRBV6-3 | CASSPIWGGMDTQYF
TRBJ2-7 | TRBV6-2/TRBV6-3 | CASSRGGTSVYEQYF
TRBJ2-3 | TRBV2 | CASQVLDTQYF
TRBJ2-7 | TRBV5-1 | CASSPAGTGYEQYF
TRBJ1-4 | TRBV6-2/TRBV6-3 | CASSPDEKLFF
TRBJ1-2 | TRBV20-1 | CSARNRDSPNYGYTF
TRBJ1-6 | TRBV21-1 | CASTSDRDSPLHF
TRBJ2-1 | TRBV20-1 | CSARDMSSYNEQFF
TRBJ1-5 | TRBV28 | CASSLRGSNQPQHF
TRBJ2-1 | TRBV29-1 | CSVERREAYNEQFF
TRBJ1-2 | TRBV7-2 | CASSSRQGTGWGYTF
TRBJ2-5 | TRBV20-1 | CSARVGELETQYF
TRBJ2-7 | TRBV7-2 | CASSSAVGQGWYEQYF
TRBJ1-2 | TRBV5-6 | CASSLGGQLYGYTF
TRBJ1-4 | TRBV7-9 | CASSSPRLGIGEKLFF
TRBJ1-2 | TRBV7-9 | CASSLGGGAANYGYTF
TRBJ2-5 | TRBV13 | CASSFVRNQETQYF
TRBJ1-4 | TRBV28 | CASSFSPRAQGIHEKLFF
TRBJ2-7 | TRBV20-1 | CSASEIGYPYEQYF